This T cell receptor beta chain derives from a study of T cell responses to AZD1222 COVID-19 vaccine. Clones were read by immunoSEQ multiplex PCR, and TCRdb kept only the in-frame ones, dropping some. The sample includes fewer than 120,000 clones, roughly 92% of them seen just once. The clonotype was recovered from an adult who received the AZD1222 COVID-19 vaccine. Here the sequenced sample was peripheral blood, taken 28 days after the second AZD1222 dose.

As DNA, the CDR3 is TGCGCCAGCAGCTTAGAGGCAGGGCAGGACGAGCAGTACTTC. Translating it yields CASSLEAGQDEQYF. The V gene is TRBV5-1, the J gene TRBJ2-7, with D possibly being TRBD1 (5 bases). V shed 2 bases and J shed 5 bases, with 14 bases lying between them. The CDR3 has 14 amino acids. In germline, CDR1 is SGHRS, CDR2 YFSETQ.